This T cell receptor beta chain was sequenced in a study of long-term antiretroviral therapy in people with HIV (dated by TCRdb to between 2021 and 2022). Study-level background: Collection of the earliest samples took place about a decade ahead of the 2015 WHO recommendation for immediate ART, at a time when ART was typically delayed until CD4 counts fell. The cohort contributed about 200 cryopreserved PBMC samples from under 35 adults with confirmed HIV infection, collected serially over a mean of approximately 6 years (range 1-12). This retrospective serial study examined whether starting ART and sustained HIV suppression were associated with changes in the composition and diversity of the TRB repertoire in peripheral blood. About a third of the roughly 30 participants with HIV were female. No cross-contamination during QIAcube processing was shown when test extractions of a monoclonal T-cell line were performed alongside approximately 32 polyclonal samples.

The paper as a whole reports these results and caveats: HIV repertoires had narrower CDR3 length ranges than controls, and the network structure suggested an antigen-experienced repertoire that shifted only slightly toward naive after ART. The samples span the years 2004 to 2017, and the ART regimens used may be less effective than current regimens. Inferences about post-ART repertoire changes were limited because no data were available on ART adherence, viral resistance or therapy changes. Expanded TRB clones identified before ART initiation dominated the repertoire across all time points, though the dominance fluctuated and decreased in many PLHIV after ART. Owing to limited PBMC availability, only the TCR beta chain was sequenced, without alpha chain pairing. Unsorted PBMC were profiled instead of sorted CD4+ and CD8+ T cells because pre-ART samples had limited cell numbers. A significant increase in TRB diversity was found to be associated with ART initiation, although TRB diversity was observed to remain significantly below that of transplant donor controls even after long-term ART.

Concerning this clone: Its target antigen remains unknown. There are no base qualities to consult, and no much larger clone falls within one base.

Sequencing of the TRB variable region was done with the immunoSEQ hsTCRB v3.0 assay at survey level resolution. A depth of roughly 35,000-55,000 T-cell genomes per sample was targeted for TRB sequencing. An Illumina MiSeq with a v3 150-cycle kit was used to sequence the pooled TRB libraries. The source study handled its data this way. Repertoire analysis ran in R within a reproducible Nextflow workflow covering QC, data transformation and analysis. LymphoSeq2, an R package for exploring AIRR-Seq data, was used to implement the custom analyses. Four samples yielding fewer than 5000 total TRB sequences were excluded, leaving around 200 analyzed HIV repertoires. Among the roughly 190 retained HIV repertoires, fewer than 65 were collected before ART initiation and around 130 after ART initiation. Each repertoire was downsampled to 5000 TRB nucleotide sequences, and summary statistics were averaged across 100 downsampling iterations. Only TRB sequences with CDR3 regions of at least seven amino acids were retained for analysis. A Shannon entropy-derived clonality score and the Gini coefficient were used to measure diversity. In the repertoire networks, any two of the top 5000 CDR3 amino acid sequences were connected whenever the two sequences differed by an edit distance of one. GLIPH2 predicted antigen specificity groups and MHC restriction for TRB CDR3 amino acid sequences. To flag known associations with CMV, EBV, HIV or tissue antigens, CDR3 amino acid sequences were compared against VDJdb and McPAS-TCR. Pre-ART, post-ART and control groups were compared with Wilcoxon signed-rank tests and Holm-Bonferroni correction. Held by TCRdb, this immuneACCESS table contains in-frame sequences only and omits some clones. Under half of the omission traces to an unresolved V gene where checked; the cause of the rest is unknown. Clone size and V and J calls were adopted from that table, with D and trimming inferred from the DNA. The sample table contains around 25,000 clones; only one count was recorded for 88% of them. Clones ranked in the top ten supply approximately 5% of the sample.

To be included, a participant needed at least one PBMC sample from before ART initiation plus at least two post-ART samples. All participants with HIV were treated in the United States of America. Cryopreserved samples of about 0.95-11 million PBMC were thawed and washed before DNA extraction. At the time of the earliest PBMC sample for each participant with HIV, ages ranged from about 23 to 60 years. PBMC samples from each participant spanned 1-4 timepoints before ART initiation and 2-8 timepoints after ART initiation, with a median of 7 samples. Serial HIV viral load, CD4+ T-cell count, ART history and demographic data were obtained for every participant. Genomic DNA was extracted from unsorted PBMC with a Qiagen kit on a QIAcube, with processing performed in batches of 12 samples. Measured from the cysteine to the phenylalanine, the CDR3 is 13 residues long. The CDR3 DNA has 39 bases and is translated from base 1. CDR1 and CDR2, looked up from the germline V gene, are SGDLS and YYNGEE. The trim is 1 base for V and 1 base for J, with a gap of 5 bases between the germline ends.

The specimen was unsorted PBMCs, collected more than 4.3 years after starting antiretroviral therapy. This clonotype was sampled from a young man with HIV. The chain is made from TRBV9 and TRBJ1-2; the D gene cannot be named for sure. The sequenced DNA is TGTGCCAGCAGCGTATACAATAACTATGGCTACACCTTC. Its translation is CASSVYNNYGYTF.